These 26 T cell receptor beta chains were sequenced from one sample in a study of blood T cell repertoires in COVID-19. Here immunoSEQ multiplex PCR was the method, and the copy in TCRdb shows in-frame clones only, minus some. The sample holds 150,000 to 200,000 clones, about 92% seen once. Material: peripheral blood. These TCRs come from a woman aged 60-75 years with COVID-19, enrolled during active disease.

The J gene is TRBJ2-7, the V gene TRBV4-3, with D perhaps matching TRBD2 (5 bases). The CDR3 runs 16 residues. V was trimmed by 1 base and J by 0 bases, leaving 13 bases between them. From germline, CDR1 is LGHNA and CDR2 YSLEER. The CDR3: CASSQGVGVSSYEQYF. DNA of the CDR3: TGCGCCAGCAGCCAAGGGGTCGGGGTAAGCTCCTACGAGCAGTACTTC.

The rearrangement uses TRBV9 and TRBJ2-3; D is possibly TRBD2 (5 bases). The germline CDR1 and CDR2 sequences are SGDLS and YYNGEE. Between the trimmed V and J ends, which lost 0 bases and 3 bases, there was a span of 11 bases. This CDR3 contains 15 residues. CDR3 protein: CASSVGVGVTDTQYF. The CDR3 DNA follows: TGTGCCAGCAGCGTAGGGGTCGGGGTGACAGATACGCAGTATTTT.

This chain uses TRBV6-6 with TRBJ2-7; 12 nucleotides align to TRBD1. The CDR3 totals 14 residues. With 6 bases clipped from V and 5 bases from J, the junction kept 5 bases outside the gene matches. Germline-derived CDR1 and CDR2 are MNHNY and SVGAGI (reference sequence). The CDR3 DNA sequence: TGTGCCAGCAGGACCGGGACAGGGGGCAACGAGCAGTACTTC. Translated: CASRTGTGGNEQYF.

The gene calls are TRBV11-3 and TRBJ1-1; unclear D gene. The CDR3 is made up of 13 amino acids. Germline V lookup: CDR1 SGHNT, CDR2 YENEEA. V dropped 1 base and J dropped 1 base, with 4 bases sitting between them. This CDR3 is CASSLGANTEAFF. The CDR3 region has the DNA TGTGCCAGCAGCTTAGGGGCGAACACTGAAGCTTTCTTT.

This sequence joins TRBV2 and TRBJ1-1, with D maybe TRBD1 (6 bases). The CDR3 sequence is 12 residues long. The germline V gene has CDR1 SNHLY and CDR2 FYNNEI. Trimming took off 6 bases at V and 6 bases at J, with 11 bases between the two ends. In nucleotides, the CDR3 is TGTGCCAGCAGGAACAGGGACGCTGAAGCTTTCTTT. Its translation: CASRNRDAEAFF.

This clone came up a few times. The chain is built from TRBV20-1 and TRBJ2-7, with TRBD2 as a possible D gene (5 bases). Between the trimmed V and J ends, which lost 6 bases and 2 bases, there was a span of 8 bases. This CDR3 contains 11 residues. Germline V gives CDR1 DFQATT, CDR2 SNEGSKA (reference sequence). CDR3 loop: CSAADAYEQYF. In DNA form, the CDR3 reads TGCAGTGCAGCGGACGCCTACGAGCAGTACTTC.

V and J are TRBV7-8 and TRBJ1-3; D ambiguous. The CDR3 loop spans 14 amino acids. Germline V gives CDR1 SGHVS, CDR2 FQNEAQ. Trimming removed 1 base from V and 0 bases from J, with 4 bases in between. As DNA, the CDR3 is TGTGCCAGCAGCTTAGTCGGCTCTGGAAACACCATATATTTT. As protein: CASSLVGSGNTIYF.

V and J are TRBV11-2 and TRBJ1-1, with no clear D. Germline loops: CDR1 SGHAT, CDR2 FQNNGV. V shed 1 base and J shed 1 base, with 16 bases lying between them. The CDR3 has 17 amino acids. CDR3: CASSLVPARTANTEAFF. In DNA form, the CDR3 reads TGTGCCAGCAGCTTAGTCCCAGCCCGAACAGCGAACACTGAAGCTTTCTTT.

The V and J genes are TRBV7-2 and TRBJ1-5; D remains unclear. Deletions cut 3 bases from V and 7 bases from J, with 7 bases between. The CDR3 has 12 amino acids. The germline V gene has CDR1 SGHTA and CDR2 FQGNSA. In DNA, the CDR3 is TGTGCCAGCAGCTTTCCTAGGCAGCCCCAGCATTTT. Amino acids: CASSFPRQPQHF.

The CDR3 sequence: CAWKAGFNYGYTF. The CDR3 DNA sequence: TGTGCCTGGAAGGCGGGGTTCAACTATGGCTACACCTTC. The rearrangement joins TRBV30 to TRBJ1-2; unclear D gene. This CDR3 region has 13 residues. Germline CDR1 and CDR2: GTSNPN and SVGIG (reference sequence). Trimming cost V 4 bases and J 2 bases, with 11 bases left between them.

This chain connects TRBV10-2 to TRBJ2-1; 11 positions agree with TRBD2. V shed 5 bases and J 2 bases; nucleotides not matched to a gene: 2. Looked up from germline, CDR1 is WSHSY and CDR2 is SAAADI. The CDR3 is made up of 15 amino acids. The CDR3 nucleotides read TGCGCCAGCAGTTTAGCGGGGGGGCCCTACAATGAGCAGTTCTTC. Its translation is CASSLAGGPYNEQFF.

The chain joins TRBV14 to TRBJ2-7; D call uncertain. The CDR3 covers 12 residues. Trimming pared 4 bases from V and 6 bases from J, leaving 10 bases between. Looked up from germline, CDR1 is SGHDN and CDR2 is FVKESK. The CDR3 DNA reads TGTGCCAGCAGCCGCTTCGGGTCCGAGCAGTACTTC. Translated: CASSRFGSEQYF.

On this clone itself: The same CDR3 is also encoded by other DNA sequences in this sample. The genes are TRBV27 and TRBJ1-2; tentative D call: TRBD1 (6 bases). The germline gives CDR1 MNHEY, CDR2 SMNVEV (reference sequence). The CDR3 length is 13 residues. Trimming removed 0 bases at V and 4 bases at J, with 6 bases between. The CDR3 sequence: CASSLSGGYGYTF. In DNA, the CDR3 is TGTGCCAGCAGTTTATCAGGGGGCTATGGCTACACCTTC.

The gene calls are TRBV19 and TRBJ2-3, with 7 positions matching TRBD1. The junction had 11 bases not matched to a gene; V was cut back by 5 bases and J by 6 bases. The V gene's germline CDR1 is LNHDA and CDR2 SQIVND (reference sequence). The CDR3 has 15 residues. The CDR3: CASSPLQGMADTQYF. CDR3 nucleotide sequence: TGTGCCAGTAGTCCTCTACAGGGGATGGCCGATACGCAGTATTTT. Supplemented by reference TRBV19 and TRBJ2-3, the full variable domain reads DGGITQSPKYLFRKEGQNVTLSCEQNLNHDAMYWYRQDPGQGLRLIYYSQIVNDFQKGDIAEGYSVSREKKESFPLTVTSAQKNPTAFYLCASSPLQGMADTQYFGPGTRLTVL.

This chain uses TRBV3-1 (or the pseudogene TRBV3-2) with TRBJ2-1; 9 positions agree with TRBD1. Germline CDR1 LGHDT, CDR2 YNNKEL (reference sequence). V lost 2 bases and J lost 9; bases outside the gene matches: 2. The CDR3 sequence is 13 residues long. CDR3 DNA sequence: TGTGCCAGCAGCCAATTACAGGGGGCTGAGCAGTTCTTC. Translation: CASSQLQGAEQFF.

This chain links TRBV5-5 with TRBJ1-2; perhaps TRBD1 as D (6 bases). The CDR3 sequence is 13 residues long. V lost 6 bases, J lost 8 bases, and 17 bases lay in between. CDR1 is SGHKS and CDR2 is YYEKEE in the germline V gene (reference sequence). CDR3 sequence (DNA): TGTGCCAGCATCGAAGGGACAAATAAAGGCTACACCTTC. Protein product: CASIEGTNKGYTF.

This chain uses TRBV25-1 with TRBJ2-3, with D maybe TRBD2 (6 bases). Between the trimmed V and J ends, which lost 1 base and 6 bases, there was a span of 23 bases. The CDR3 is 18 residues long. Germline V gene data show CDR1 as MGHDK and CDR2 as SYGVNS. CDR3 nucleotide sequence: TGTGCCAGCAGTGAATTAAGAACCTCGGGCGGGGCCGCCGATACGCAGTATTTT. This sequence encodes CASSELRTSGGAADTQYF.

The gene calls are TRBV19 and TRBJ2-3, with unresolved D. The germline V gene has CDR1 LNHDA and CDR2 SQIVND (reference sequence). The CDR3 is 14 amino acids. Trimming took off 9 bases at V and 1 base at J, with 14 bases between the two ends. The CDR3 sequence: CASKTLSGTDTQYF. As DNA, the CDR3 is TGTGCCAGCAAGACTCTTTCAGGCACAGATACGCAGTATTTT.

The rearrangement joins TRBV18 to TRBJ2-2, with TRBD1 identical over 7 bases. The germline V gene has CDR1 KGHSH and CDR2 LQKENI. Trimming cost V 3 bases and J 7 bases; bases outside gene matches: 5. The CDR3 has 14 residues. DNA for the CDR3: TGTGCCAGCTCACCGGCAGGGGGAGTCGGGGAGCTGTTTTTT. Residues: CASSPAGGVGELFF.

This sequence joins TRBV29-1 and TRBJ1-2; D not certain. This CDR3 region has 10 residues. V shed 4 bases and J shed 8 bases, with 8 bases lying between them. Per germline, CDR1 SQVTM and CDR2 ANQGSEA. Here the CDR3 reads CSVGTSGYTF. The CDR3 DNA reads TGCAGCGTTGGGACTAGCGGCTACACCTTC.

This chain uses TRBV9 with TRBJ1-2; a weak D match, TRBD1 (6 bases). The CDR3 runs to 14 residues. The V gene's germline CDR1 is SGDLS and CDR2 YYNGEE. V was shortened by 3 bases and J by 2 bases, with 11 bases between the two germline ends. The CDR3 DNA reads TGTGCCAGCAGCGGCACGACAGGAAACTATGGCTACACCTTC. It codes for CASSGTTGNYGYTF.

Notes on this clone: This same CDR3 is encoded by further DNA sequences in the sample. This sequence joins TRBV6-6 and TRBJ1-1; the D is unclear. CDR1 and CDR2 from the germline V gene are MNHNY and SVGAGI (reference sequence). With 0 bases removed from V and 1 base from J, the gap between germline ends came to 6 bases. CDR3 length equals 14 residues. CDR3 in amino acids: CASSYSEGNTEAFF. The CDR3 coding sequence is TGTGCCAGCAGTTACTCAGAGGGGAACACTGAAGCTTTCTTT.

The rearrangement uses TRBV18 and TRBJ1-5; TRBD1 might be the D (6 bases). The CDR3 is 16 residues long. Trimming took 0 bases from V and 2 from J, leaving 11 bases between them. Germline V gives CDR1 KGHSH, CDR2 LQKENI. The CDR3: CASSPPAQGGNQPQHF. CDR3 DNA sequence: TGTGCCAGCTCACCACCGGCACAGGGTGGCAATCAGCCCCAGCATTTT.

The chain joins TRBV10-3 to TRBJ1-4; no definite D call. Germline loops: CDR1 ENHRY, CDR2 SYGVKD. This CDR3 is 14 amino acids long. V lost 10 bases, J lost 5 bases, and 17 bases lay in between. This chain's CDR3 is CASCHHGRNEKLFF. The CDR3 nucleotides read TGTGCCAGCTGTCACCATGGCAGGAATGAAAAACTGTTTTTT.

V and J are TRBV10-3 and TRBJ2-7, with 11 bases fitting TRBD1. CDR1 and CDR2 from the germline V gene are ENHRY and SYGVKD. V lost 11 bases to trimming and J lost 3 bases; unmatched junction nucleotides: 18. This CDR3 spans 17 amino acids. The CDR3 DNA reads TGTGCCGCCGGGGACAGGGGGTCGCAGGGGGGCTTCTACGAGCAGTACTTC. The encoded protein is CAAGDRGSQGGFYEQYF.

The CDR3 is CASSYSGQRVYGYTF. The CDR3 DNA is TGTGCCAGCAGTTACTCGGGACAGCGAGTTTATGGCTACACCTTC. The chain couples TRBV6-2 or TRBV6-3 to TRBJ1-2; TRBD1 aligns across 7 bases. The CDR3 extends over 15 amino acids. Germline CDR1 MNHEY, CDR2 SVGEGT. V shed 0 bases, J shed 5 bases, and the junction held 6 bases outside the gene matches.